The 10 T cell receptor beta chains in this list originate from one sample, sequenced in a study of blood T cell repertoires in COVID-19. Profiled with immunoSEQ multiplex PCR; TCRdb holds only in-frame clones, not every one. The data contain about 110,000 clones, 90% of them seen just once; the ten biggest clones take up 1.1%. The specimen was peripheral blood. These receptors all stem from a human donor in a cohort sampled during active COVID-19.

This clone was seen only a few times. This chain connects TRBV2 to TRBJ2-7; D call uncertain. This CDR3 region has 14 residues. The ends were cut back, 1 base at V and 6 bases at J, with 13 bases in the middle. Germline-derived CDR1 and CDR2 are SNHLY and FYNNEI. The CDR3 spells CASSEGWVPGEQYF. The CDR3 coding sequence is TGTGCCAGCAGTGAAGGGTGGGTTCCAGGCGAGCAGTACTTC.

This chain uses TRBV12-5 with TRBJ2-3; D not certain. The CDR3 is made up of 12 amino acids. V lost 5 bases and J lost 4, with 7 bases in between. Germline loops: CDR1 LGHNT, CDR2 FRNRAP. The CDR3 is CASGPPSDTQYF. The CDR3 DNA follows: TGTGCTAGTGGTCCCCCATCAGATACGCAGTATTTT.

The rearrangement uses TRBV6-5 and TRBJ1-2, with 9 bases that match TRBD1. This CDR3 contains 13 residues. CDR1 MNHEY and CDR2 SVGAGI come from the germline V gene. The ends lost 8 bases at V and 6 bases at J; junction bases unmatched: 7. The CDR3 reads CASLPHRGHGYTF. The CDR3 nucleotides read TGTGCCAGCCTCCCTCACAGGGGGCATGGCTACACCTTC.

The CDR3, as DNA: TGTGCCAGCAGTTTCCGCCAGAAGAACACTGAAGCTTTCTTT. The encoded protein is CASSFRQKNTEAFF. The chain employs TRBV27 and TRBJ1-1; the D is unclear. The CDR3 is made up of 14 amino acids. The germline V gene has CDR1 MNHEY and CDR2 SMNVEV (reference sequence). The V end lost 3 bases, the J end lost 1 base, and 9 bases lay between the germline ends.

The chain uses TRBV7-3 and TRBJ2-6; D is ambiguous. Between the trimmed V and J ends, which lost 5 bases and 0 bases, there was a span of 14 bases. Germline V lookup: CDR1 SGHTA, CDR2 FQGTGA. The CDR3 has 17 amino acids. The CDR3 sequence is CASSPVSKRSGANVLTF. CDR3 DNA: TGTGCCAGCAGCCCCGTGAGTAAGCGCTCTGGGGCCAACGTCCTGACTTTC. Combining the CDR3 with reference TRBV7-3 and TRBJ2-6 gives the whole variable domain GAGVSQTPSNKVTEKGKYVELRCDPISGHTALYWYRQSLGQGPEFLIYFQGTGAADDSGLPNDRFFAVRPEGSVSTLKIQRTERGDSAVYLCASSPVSKRSGANVLTFGAGSRLTVL.

The chain joins TRBV19 to TRBJ1-1; D not certain. V was clipped by 4 bases and J by 3 bases, with 9 bases between them. Germline-derived CDR1 and CDR2 are LNHDA and SQIVND (reference sequence). The CDR3 spans 13 residues. CDR3 protein: CASSREADTEAFF. CDR3 nucleotide sequence: TGTGCCAGTAGTAGGGAGGCAGACACTGAAGCTTTCTTT.

V usage is TRBV5-1 and J usage is TRBJ2-3; 7 positions match TRBD2. Germline V gives CDR1 SGHRS, CDR2 YFSETQ. The trim removed 1 base at V and 2 bases at J, leaving 4 bases unmatched. The CDR3 contains 15 residues. As DNA, the CDR3 is TGCGCCAGCAGCTTGAGCGGGAAATTCACAGATACGCAGTATTTT. It codes for CASSLSGKFTDTQYF.

The count of this clone is one. The V call is TRBV7-2, the J call TRBJ1-1; no clear D gene. The CDR3 is made up of 14 amino acids. V was shortened by 0 bases and J by 1 base, with 6 bases between the two germline ends. Germline V gene sequence: CDR1 SGHTA, CDR2 FQGNSA. This CDR3 reads CASSLANRNTEAFF. Written as DNA, the CDR3 is TGTGCCAGCAGCTTAGCGAACAGGAACACTGAAGCTTTCTTT.

This clone came up a few times. The chain recombines TRBV6-6 with TRBJ1-5; 8 nucleotides line up with TRBD1. The CDR3 length is 17 residues. V lost 5 bases and J lost 2; bases outside the gene matches: 11. Germline V gives CDR1 MNHNY, CDR2 SVGAGI (reference sequence). The CDR3 spells CASSPFPGGLGNQPQHF. The DNA for the CDR3 is TGTGCCAGCAGTCCCTTCCCAGGGGGCTTGGGCAATCAGCCCCAGCATTTT.

The V call is TRBV27, the J call TRBJ2-3, with a weak D call TRBD2 (5 bases). This CDR3 contains 16 residues. V was cut by 5 bases and J by 5 bases, with 20 bases left in between. Germline V gene sequence: CDR1 MNHEY, CDR2 SMNVEV (reference sequence). The CDR3 sequence is CASSNSYQTRGDTQYF. CDR3 nucleotides: TGTGCCAGCAGTAATAGTTATCAAACCCGGGGAGATACGCAGTATTTT.